The clone carrying this TCR beta chain was seen just once. What it binds is not known. From germline, CDR1 is GTSNPN and CDR2 SVGIG (reference sequence). V shed 3 bases and J 7 bases; nucleotides not matched to a gene: 3. This CDR3 is 13 amino acids long. The entry originates in a study of shared clonotypes between healthy human individuals. The study, taken as a whole, reports: Sharing across four donors was highest in naive CD4 (roughly 5%) and lowest in memory CD8 (roughly 0.4%). Compared with memory subsets, naive subsets generally had larger estimated richness.

The authors loaded 200 ng DNA, around 32,000 T cell genomes, into sorted-subset replicate PCRs. The table came from immunoSEQ multiplex PCR; TCRdb's copy has only in-frame clones and leaves some out. The table has some 2,100,000 clones, more than 90% seen once; the top ten hold over 0.1%. This chain joins TRBV30 and TRBJ1-4; 9 positions match TRBD1. The source of this sequence is a man in his late teens or twenties in good health. The sequencing input was naive CD4+ T cells sorted from blood. Regarding subset: CD45RA+ positively selected. The CDR3, as DNA: TGTGCCTGGAGGGGACAGGGACCTGAAAAACTGTTTTTT. It translates to CAWRGQGPEKLFF.